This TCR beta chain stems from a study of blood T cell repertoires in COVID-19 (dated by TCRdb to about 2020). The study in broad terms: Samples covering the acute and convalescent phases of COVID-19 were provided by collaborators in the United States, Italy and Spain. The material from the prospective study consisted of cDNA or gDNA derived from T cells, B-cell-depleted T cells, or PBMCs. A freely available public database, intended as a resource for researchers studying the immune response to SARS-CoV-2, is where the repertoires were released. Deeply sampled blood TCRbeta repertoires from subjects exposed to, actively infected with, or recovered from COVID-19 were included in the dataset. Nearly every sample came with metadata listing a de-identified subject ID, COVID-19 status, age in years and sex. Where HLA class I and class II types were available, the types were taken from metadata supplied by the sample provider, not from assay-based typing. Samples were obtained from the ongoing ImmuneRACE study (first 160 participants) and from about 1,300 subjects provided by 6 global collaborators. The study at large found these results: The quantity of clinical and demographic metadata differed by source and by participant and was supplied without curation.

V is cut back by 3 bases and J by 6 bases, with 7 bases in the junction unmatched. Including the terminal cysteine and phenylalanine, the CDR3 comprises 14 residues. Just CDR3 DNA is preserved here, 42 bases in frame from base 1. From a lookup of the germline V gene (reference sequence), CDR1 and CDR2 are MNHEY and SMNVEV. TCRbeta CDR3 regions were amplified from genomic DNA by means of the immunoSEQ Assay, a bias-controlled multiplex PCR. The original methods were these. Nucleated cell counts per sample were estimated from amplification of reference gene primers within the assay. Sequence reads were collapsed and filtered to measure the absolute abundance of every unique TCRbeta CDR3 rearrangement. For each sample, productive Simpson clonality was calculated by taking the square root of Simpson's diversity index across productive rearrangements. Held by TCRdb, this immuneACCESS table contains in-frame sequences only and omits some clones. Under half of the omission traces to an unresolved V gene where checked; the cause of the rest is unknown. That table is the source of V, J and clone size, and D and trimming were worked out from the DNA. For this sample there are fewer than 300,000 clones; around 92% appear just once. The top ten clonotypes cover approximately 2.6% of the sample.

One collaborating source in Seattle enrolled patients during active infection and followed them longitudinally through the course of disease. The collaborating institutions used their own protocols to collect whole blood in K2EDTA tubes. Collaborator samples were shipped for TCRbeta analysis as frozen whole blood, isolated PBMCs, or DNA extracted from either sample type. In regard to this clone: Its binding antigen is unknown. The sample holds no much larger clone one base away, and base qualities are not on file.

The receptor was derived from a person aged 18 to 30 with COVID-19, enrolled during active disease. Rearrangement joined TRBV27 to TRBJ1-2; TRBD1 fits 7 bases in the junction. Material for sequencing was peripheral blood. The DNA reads TGTGCCAGCAGTTTGACAGGGCTGATCGATGGCTACACCTTC. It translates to CASSLTGLIDGYTF.